This T cell receptor (beta chain) stems from a study of Graves' ophthalmopathy and Graves' hyperthyroidism. Study-wide findings and caveats: Blood contained most expanded thyroid clonotypes exceeding 0.001 frequency.

There are many counts of this clonotype. Its antigen is currently unknown. Orbital computed tomography, together with clinical symptoms, serum thyroxine, TRAb and thyroid ultrasound, was used for diagnosis. The germline V gene has CDR1 MNHNS and CDR2 SASEGT. The CDR3 has 13 residues. Trimming removed 7 bases from V and 8 bases from J, with 12 bases in between. The authors amplified TCR beta CDR3 regions, and they did so from RNA transcripts for repertoire sequencing. The first round was an RT-PCR with HTBI primers, and the second round was a multiplex PCR. TCRdb re-derived calls from the multiplex PCR reads in MiXCR, one entry per CDR3 protein. The table has about half a million distinct CDR3 sequences, around 15% seen once.

The chain links TRBV6-1 to TRBJ1-6; unclear D gene. Input material: blood. The origin of this receptor is a woman aged 25 to 39 with Graves' ophthalmopathy. The CDR3 loop reads CASIGRPDSPLHF. CDR3 nucleotide sequence: TGTGCCAGCATTGGCAGGCCGGATTCACCCCTCCACTTT.